The following is a T cell receptor beta chain sequence with its context. Its matching antigen is unknown. This specimen belongs to a study of early T cells in non-severe SARS-CoV-2 infection. The overall study: Unpaired chains resulted from sequencing bulk RNA of unsorted whole blood. Broader study findings: Clonotype matching in VDJdb favored anti-spike CD8 responses and did not capture private and CD4 specificities.

The CDR3 is made up of 16 amino acids. From germline, CDR1 is SEHNR and CDR2 FQNEAQ (reference sequence). The ends lost 5 bases at V and 6 bases at J; junction bases unmatched: 12. Individual cDNA molecules each received unique molecular identifiers attached to them. TCRdb redid the calling of the 5' RACE reads with MiXCR, one entry per CDR3 protein. In the table there are around 57,000 distinct CDR3 sequences, around an eighth of which are singletons. The clonotype was recovered from an adult who was a healthcare worker with PCR-confirmed SARS-CoV-2 infection or an uninfected control (not recorded which). The V gene is TRBV7-9, the J gene TRBJ2-1; 8 bases map to TRBD1. Sequences were obtained from whole blood. The CDR3, as DNA: TGTGCCAGCAGCCCGAGGGCAGGGGGCCAGGGCAATGAGCAGTTCTTC. Amino acid sequence: CASSPRAGGQGNEQFF.